The 10 T cell receptor beta chains below come from one sample, sequenced in a study of cytomegalovirus exposure and HLA in healthy donors. Researchers ran the PCR with 60 Vbeta and 13 Jbeta primers. The protocol was immunoSEQ multiplex PCR, while the TCRdb copy is restricted to in-frame clones and leaves out a portion. This table has roughly 180,000 clones, roughly 82% appearing once. Sequencing was done on a sample of PBMCs. The receptors originated from a girl aged 2-9 years in good health and CMV-seropositive.

This chain uses TRBV6-1 with TRBJ1-1, with D maybe TRBD1 (5 bases). The CDR3 totals 14 residues. With 4 bases removed from V and 4 bases from J, the gap between germline ends came to 13 bases. The germline gives CDR1 MNHNS, CDR2 SASEGT. CDR3 loop: CASSGTGDATEAFF. CDR3 sequence (DNA): TGTGCCAGCAGTGGAACGGGGGATGCCACTGAAGCTTTCTTT.

Remarks on this clone: Without the conserved terminal phenylalanine or tryptophan, this CDR3 likely stems from a read error. No DNA is shown, since the ends of the CDR3 on it are uncertain; the CDR3 is the one TCRdb lists. The rearrangement uses TRBV21-1 and TRBJ2-7; the D call TRBD2 from the table was never checked on the DNA. TRBV21-1 is noted as a pseudogene. The CDR3 length is 10 residues, termini included. This CDR3 reads CASSKVLEPI.

The rearrangement joins TRBV6-6 to TRBJ1-1; TRBD1 is a possible D gene (5 bases). The CDR3 is 13 amino acids. The germline V gene encodes CDR1 MNHNY and CDR2 SVGAGI (reference sequence). Trimming took 8 bases from V and 1 from J, leaving 11 bases between them. CDR3 sequence: CASGLTENTEAFF. The DNA of the CDR3 is TGTGCCAGCGGGCTGACAGAGAACACTGAAGCTTTCTTT.

A single count supports this clone. The chain uses TRBV18 and TRBJ2-2; the match to TRBD2 covers 8 bases. There are 15 residues in the CDR3. V gave up 4 bases and J gave up 6 bases; unmatched junction bases: 7. Looked up from germline, CDR1 is KGHSH and CDR2 is LQKENI. The DNA for the CDR3 is TGTGCCAGCTCACTGAGCGGGAGTATAGCCGGGGAGCTGTTTTTT. As protein: CASSLSGSIAGELFF.

J is TRBJ2-1 and V is TRBV6-1; 8 positions agree with TRBD2. This CDR3 is 15 amino acids long. Germline-derived CDR1 and CDR2 are MNHNS and SASEGT. The V gene end was trimmed by 10 bases and the J gene end by 3 bases; junction bases not matched to a gene: 11. This CDR3 reads CATHQLAALYNEQFF. In DNA form, the CDR3 reads TGTGCCACACATCAACTAGCGGCCCTCTACAATGAGCAGTTCTTC.

V gene TRBV5-6 combines with J gene TRBJ1-3; a possible D gene is TRBD1 (5 bases). V gave up 0 bases and J gave up 10 bases, with 20 bases separating them. Germline V CDR1 and CDR2: SGHDT, YYEEEE. The CDR3 runs 16 residues. CDR3 sequence (DNA): TGTGCCAGCAGCTTGGCTGCGACAGTTTCTAGAGCGACCATATATTTT. Translated: CASSLAATVSRATIYF. Full variable domain (remainder filled in from reference TRBV5-6 and TRBJ1-3): DAGVTQSPTHLIKTRGQQVTLRCSPKSGHDTVSWYQQALGQGPQFIFQYYEEEERQRGNFPDRFSGHQFPNYSSELNVNALLLGDSALYLCASSLAATVSRATIYFGEGSWLTVV.

The J gene is TRBJ2-1, the V gene TRBV28, with D possibly matching TRBD2 (6 bases). V was clipped by 3 bases and J by 2 bases, with 11 bases between them. The germline V gene encodes CDR1 MDHEN and CDR2 SYDVKM. The CDR3 runs 15 residues. CDR3 loop: CASSFGGTTYNEQFF. CDR3 nucleotides: TGTGCCAGCAGTTTCGGGGGAACCACCTACAATGAGCAGTTCTTC.

Details on this clone: The junction does not match germline at one end; this may be a read error. The rearrangement joins TRBV6-5 to TRBJ1-5, with a weak D call TRBD1 (6 bases). CDR3 length equals 15 residues. CDR1 and CDR2 from the germline V gene are MNHEY and SVGAGI. This CDR3 reads CTSSPSGGGGQPQHF. The CDR3 DNA is TGTACCAGCTCGCCCTCGGGAGGGGGGGGTCAGCCCCAGCATTTT.

The V call is TRBV27, the J call TRBJ1-2, with TRBD1 identical over 9 bases. This CDR3 is 15 amino acids long. Germline assignment: CDR1 MNHEY and CDR2 SMNVEV (reference sequence). V shed 8 bases and J 3 bases; nucleotides not matched to a gene: 10. CDR3 amino acids: CASLGQGRGDYGYTF. The CDR3 nucleotides are TGTGCCAGCTTAGGACAGGGGCGGGGGGACTATGGCTACACCTTC.

This clone was seen only once. The chain uses TRBV7-8 and TRBJ2-4; D perhaps matches TRBD1 (6 bases). The CDR3 sequence is 15 residues long. V gave up 5 bases and J gave up 2 bases, with 13 bases separating them. Germline V lookup: CDR1 SGHVS, CDR2 FQNEAQ. In DNA, the CDR3 is TGTGCCAGCAGCCCAAACAGGGACCCCAAAAACATTCAGTACTTC. Amino acids: CASSPNRDPKNIQYF.